This T cell receptor (beta chain) was identified during a study of regulatory T cells in long-lasting Graves disease. There are many counts of this clonotype. Time point defined: newly diagnosed GD, antithyroid drugs for less than 3 months. Researchers made the TCR library from RNA that was extracted from PBMCs. Trimming removed 0 bases from V and 14 bases from J; junction bases left unmatched: 6. The CDR3 runs to 14 residues. Germline V gene sequence: CDR1 SGHTA, CDR2 FQGNSA. Arm-PCR of CDR3 regions with iRepertoire HTBI primers generated TCR beta libraries. From the multiplex PCR reads, TCRdb called clonotypes with MiXCR, one entry per CDR3 protein. Of about 560,000 distinct CDR3 sequences in the sample, roughly 16% were seen once. The same data also contributed to another study, on T cells in Graves' hyperthyroidism and ophthalmopathy. That publication notes: A set of HTBI primers served as the primers for a first-round RT-PCR of the TCR CDR3.

The source material was peripheral blood mononuclear cells (PBMCs), sampled at new diagnosis, from a patient treated with antithyroid drugs. This chain uses TRBV7-2 with TRBJ2-1; TRBD2 aligns across 11 bases. The clonotype comes from a man younger than 35 with Graves disease. The DNA of the CDR3 is TGTGCCAGCAGCTTAGCGGCACTAGCGGGAGATAAGTTCTTC. Its translation is CASSLAALAGDKFF. Variable domain in full (rest from reference TRBV7-2 and TRBJ2-1): GAGVSQSPSNKVTEKGKDVELRCDPISGHTALYWYRQSLGQGLEFLIYFQGNSAPDKSGLPSDRFSAERTGGSVSTLTIQRTQQEDSAVYLCASSLAALAGDKFFGPGTRLTVL.